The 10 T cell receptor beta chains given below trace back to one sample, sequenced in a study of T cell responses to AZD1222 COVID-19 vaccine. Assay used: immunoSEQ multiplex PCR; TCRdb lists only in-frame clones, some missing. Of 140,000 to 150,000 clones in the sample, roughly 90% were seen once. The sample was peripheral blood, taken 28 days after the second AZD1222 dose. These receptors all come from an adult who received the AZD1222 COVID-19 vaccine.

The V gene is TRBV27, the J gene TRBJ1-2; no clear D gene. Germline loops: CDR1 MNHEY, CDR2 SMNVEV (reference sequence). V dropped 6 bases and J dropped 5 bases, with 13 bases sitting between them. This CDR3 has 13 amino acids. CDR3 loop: CASSSSPIYGYTF. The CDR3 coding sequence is TGTGCCAGCAGCTCGTCACCGATTTATGGCTACACCTTC.

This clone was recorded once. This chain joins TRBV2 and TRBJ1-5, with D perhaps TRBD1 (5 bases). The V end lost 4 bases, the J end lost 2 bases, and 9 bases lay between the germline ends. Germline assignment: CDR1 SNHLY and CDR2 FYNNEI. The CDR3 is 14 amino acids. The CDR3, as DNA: TGTGCCAGCAGTGGCAGGGTGGGCAATCAGCCCCAGCATTTT. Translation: CASSGRVGNQPQHF.

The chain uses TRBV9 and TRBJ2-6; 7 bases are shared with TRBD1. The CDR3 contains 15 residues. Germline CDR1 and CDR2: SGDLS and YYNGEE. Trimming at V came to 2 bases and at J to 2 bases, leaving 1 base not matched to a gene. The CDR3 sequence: CASSVTGAGANVLTF. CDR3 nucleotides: TGTGCCAGCAGCGTTACAGGGGCTGGGGCCAACGTCCTGACTTTC.

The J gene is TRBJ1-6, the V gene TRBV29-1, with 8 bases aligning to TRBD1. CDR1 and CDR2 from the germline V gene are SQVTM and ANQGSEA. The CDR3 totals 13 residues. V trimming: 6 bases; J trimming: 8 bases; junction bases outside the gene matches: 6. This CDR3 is CSVRQGSDSPLHF. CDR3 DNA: TGCAGCGTGAGACAGGGGTCGGATTCACCCCTCCACTTT. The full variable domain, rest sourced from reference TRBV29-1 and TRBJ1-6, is SAVISQKPSRDICQRGTSLTIQCQVDSQVTMMFWYRQQPGQSLTLIATANQGSEATYESGFVIDKFPISRPNLTFSTLTVSNMSPEDSSIYLCSVRQGSDSPLHFGNGTRLTVT.

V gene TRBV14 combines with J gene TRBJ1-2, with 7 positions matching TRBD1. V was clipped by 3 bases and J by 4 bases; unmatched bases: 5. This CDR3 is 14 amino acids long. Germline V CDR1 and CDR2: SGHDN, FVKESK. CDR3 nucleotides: TGTGCCAGCAGCCAGAGACAGGGTGTCTATGGCTACACCTTC. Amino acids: CASSQRQGVYGYTF.

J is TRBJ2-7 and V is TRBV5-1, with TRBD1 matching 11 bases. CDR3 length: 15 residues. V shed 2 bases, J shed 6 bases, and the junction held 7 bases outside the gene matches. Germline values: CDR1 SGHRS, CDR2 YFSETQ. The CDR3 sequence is CASSLAGTGGPEQYF. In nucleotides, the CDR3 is TGCGCCAGCAGCTTAGCCGGGACAGGGGGTCCCGAGCAGTACTTC.

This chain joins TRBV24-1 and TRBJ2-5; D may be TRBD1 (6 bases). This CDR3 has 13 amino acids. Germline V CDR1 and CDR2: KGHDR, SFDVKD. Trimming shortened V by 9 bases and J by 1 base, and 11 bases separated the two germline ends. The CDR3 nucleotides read TGTGCCACCTCCCAGGGGACCCAAGAGACCCAGTACTTC. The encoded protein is CATSQGTQETQYF.

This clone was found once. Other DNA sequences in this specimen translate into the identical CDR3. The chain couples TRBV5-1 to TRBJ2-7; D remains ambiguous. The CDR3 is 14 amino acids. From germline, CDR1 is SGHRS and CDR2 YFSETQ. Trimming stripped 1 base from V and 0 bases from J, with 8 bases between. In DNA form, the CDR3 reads TGCGCCAGCAGCTTGCCGTCTAGCTCCTACGAGCAGTACTTC. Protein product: CASSLPSSSYEQYF. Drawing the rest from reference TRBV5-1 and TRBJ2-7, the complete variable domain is KAGVTQTPRYLIKTRGQQVTLSCSPISGHRSVSWYQQTPGQGLQFLFEYFSETQRNKGNFPGRFSGRQFSNSRSEMNVSTLELGDSALYLCASSLPSSSYEQYFGPGTRLTVT.

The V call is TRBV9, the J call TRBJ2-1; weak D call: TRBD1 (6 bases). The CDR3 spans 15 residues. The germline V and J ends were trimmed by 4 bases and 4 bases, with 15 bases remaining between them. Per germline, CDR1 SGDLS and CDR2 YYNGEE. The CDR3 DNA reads TGTGCCAGCAGCTATGAAGGGGGTCCGTACAATGAGCAGTTCTTC. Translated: CASSYEGGPYNEQFF.

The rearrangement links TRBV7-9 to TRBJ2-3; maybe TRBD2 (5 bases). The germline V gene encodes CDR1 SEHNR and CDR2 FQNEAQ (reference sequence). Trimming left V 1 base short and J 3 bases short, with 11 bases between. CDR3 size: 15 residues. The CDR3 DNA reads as TGTGCCAGCAGCTTAGAAGGGAGAGGGACAGATACGCAGTATTTT. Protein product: CASSLEGRGTDTQYF.